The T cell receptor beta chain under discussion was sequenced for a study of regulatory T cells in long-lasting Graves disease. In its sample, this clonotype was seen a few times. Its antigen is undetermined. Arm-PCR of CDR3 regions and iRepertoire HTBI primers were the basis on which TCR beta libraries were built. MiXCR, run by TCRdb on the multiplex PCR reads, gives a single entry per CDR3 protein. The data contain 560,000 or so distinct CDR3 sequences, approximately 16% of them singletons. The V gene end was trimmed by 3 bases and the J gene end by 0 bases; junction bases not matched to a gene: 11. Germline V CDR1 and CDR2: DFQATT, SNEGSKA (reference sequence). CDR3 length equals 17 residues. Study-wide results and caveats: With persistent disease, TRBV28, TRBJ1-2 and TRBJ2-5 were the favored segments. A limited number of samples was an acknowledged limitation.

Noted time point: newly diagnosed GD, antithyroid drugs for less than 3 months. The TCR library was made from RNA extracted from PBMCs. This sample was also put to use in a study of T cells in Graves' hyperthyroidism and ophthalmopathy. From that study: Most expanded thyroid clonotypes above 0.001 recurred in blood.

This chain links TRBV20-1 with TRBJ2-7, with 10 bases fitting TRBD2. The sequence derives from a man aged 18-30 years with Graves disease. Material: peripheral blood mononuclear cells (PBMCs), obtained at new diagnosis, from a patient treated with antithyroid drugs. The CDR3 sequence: CSASASGSASSSYEQYF. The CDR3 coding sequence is TGCAGTGCTAGCGCTAGCGGGAGCGCGTCGAGCTCCTACGAGCAGTACTTC.